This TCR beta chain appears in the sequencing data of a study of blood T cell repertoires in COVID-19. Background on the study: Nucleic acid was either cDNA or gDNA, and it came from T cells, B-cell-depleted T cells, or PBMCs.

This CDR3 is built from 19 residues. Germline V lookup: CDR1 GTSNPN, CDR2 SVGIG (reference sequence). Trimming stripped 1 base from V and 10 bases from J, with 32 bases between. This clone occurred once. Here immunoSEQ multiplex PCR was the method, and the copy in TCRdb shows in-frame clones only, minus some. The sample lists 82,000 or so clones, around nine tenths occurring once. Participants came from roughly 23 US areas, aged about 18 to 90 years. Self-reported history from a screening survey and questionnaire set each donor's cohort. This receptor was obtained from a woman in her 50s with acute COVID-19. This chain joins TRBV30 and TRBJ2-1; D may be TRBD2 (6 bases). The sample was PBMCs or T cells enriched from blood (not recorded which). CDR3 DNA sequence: TGTGCCTGGAGTGCAATACTCGGGGGTTCGACCACCCCGGTGAGCGAGCAGTTCTTC. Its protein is CAWSAILGGSTTPVSEQFF. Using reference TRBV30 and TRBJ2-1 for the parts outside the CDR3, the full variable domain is SQTIHQWPATLVQPVGSPLSLECTVEGTSNPNLYWYRQAAGRGLQLLFYSVGIGQISSEVPQNLSASRPQDRQFILSSKKLLLSDSGFYLCAWSAILGGSTTPVSEQFFGPGTRLTVL.